A single sample gave rise to the 8 T cell receptor beta chains below, sequenced in a study of blood T cell repertoires in COVID-19. TCRdb's table, derived via immunoSEQ multiplex PCR, lists solely in-frame clones and lacks some. The sample yields 150,000 to 200,000 clones, about four fifths seen once. Source material: PBMCs or T cells enriched from blood (not recorded which). The source is a man in his forties or fifties who had recovered from COVID-19.

This chain connects TRBV24-1 to TRBJ1-5; D is uncertain. This CDR3 has 12 amino acids. Trimming removed 4 bases from V and 11 bases from J, with 11 bases in between. In germline, CDR1 is KGHDR, CDR2 SFDVKD. CDR3 coding DNA: TGTGCCACCAGTGACTCTCCCGGGACCCAGCATTTT. It codes for CATSDSPGTQHF.

The chain employs TRBV6-1 and TRBJ1-5; tentative D call: TRBD1 (5 bases). The CDR3 has 18 amino acids. V lost 2 bases to trimming and J lost 0 bases, with 17 bases between them. CDR1 is MNHNS and CDR2 is SASEGT in the germline V gene. DNA for the CDR3: TGTGCCAGCAGTGAATCCCAGGGTGGGATATATAGCAATCAGCCCCAGCATTTT. Its protein product is CASSESQGGIYSNQPQHF.

The CDR3 sequence is CASSPTRGGSPSNTEAFF. CDR3 in DNA: TGTGCCAGCAGCCCTACCCGGGGAGGCTCTCCTTCGAACACTGAAGCTTTCTTT. The chain uses TRBV5-4 and TRBJ1-1; D is unclear. Trimming removed 4 bases from V and 1 base from J, with 23 bases in between. This CDR3 is built from 18 residues. Germline V gives CDR1 SGHNT, CDR2 YYREEE (reference sequence).

The V call is TRBV7-9, the J call TRBJ2-3, with TRBD1 matching 10 bases. Germline CDR1 and CDR2: SEHNR and FQNEAQ (reference sequence). With 5 bases clipped from V and 5 bases from J, the junction kept 10 bases outside the gene matches. The CDR3 runs 16 residues. The CDR3 spells CASSLPGTGARDTQYF. The CDR3 nucleotides read TGTGCCAGCAGCCTCCCAGGGACAGGGGCCCGAGATACGCAGTATTTT.

J is TRBJ1-2 and V is TRBV6-6; 9 bases align to TRBD1. V shed 6 bases, J shed 4 bases, and the junction held 6 bases outside the gene matches. CDR1 is MNHNY and CDR2 is SVGAGI in the germline V gene (reference sequence). This CDR3 has 14 amino acids. As DNA, the CDR3 is TGTGCCAGCAGCCTGGGACAGGGCGGCTATGGCTACACCTTC. It translates to CASSLGQGGYGYTF.

V and J are TRBV10-3 and TRBJ1-2; the match to TRBD1 covers 7 bases. With 2 bases clipped from V and 7 bases from J, the junction kept 7 bases outside the gene matches. Germline V gene data show CDR1 as ENHRY and CDR2 as SYGVKD. This CDR3 contains 14 residues. CDR3 protein: CAISEEGAKGGYTF. CDR3 sequence (DNA): TGTGCCATCAGTGAGGAGGGGGCTAAAGGTGGCTACACCTTC.

Concerning this clone: The germline gene is not matched at one end of the junction; a read error may be the cause. The chain has TRBV7-7 and TRBJ2-7; 8 bases agree with TRBD1. Germline assignment: CDR1 SSHAT and CDR2 FNYEAQ (reference sequence). The CDR3 contains 16 residues. The CDR3 loop is CASSSGTGITTSAQYF. The DNA of the CDR3 is TGTGCTAGCAGCTCGGGGACAGGAATTACTACGTCGGCGCAGTACTTC. The full variable domain, its missing parts supplied by reference TRBV7-7 and TRBJ2-7, is GAGVSQSPRYKVTKRGQDVTLRCDPISSHATLYWYQQALGQGPEFLTYFNYEAQPDKSGLPSDRFSAERPEGSISTLTIQRTEQRDSAMYRCASSSGTGITTSAQYFGPGTRLTVT.

This chain joins TRBV24-1 and TRBJ1-3; D may be TRBD1 (5 bases). V was pared by 1 base and J by 1 base, with 13 bases between. The CDR3 has 17 residues. The germline V gene encodes CDR1 KGHDR and CDR2 SFDVKD. CDR3 in amino acids: CATSDFCRETSGNTIYF. DNA for the CDR3: TGTGCCACCAGTGATTTTTGCAGGGAAACATCTGGAAACACCATATATTTT.